One sample yielded the 24 T cell receptor beta chains listed below, sequenced in a study of response to subunit inactivated influenza vaccine. Via MiXCR, TCRdb re-called the RT-PCR reads, giving one row per CDR3 protein. Found here are 590,000 or so distinct CDR3 sequences, roughly 15% of them singletons; the top ten hold 7.6%. The sample was PBMCs from blood, taken around 14 days before vaccination. These receptors were obtained from a man between 45 and 60 years old who received an inactivated influenza vaccine.

The V gene is TRBV10-3, the J gene TRBJ2-2, with a possible D match to TRBD1 (5 bases). Germline CDR1 and CDR2: ENHRY and SYGVKD. The CDR3 length is 13 residues. V dropped 7 bases and J dropped 8 bases, with 14 bases sitting between them. The CDR3 spells CAIKGDLVGELFF. The CDR3 DNA follows: TGTGCCATCAAAGGGGATTTGGTTGGGGAGCTGTTTTTT.

V and J are TRBV4-3 and TRBJ2-1; TRBD2 matches 8 bases. The V gene's germline CDR1 is LGHNA and CDR2 YSLEER. V gave up 0 bases and J gave up 5 bases; unmatched junction bases: 9. The CDR3 length is 17 residues. In DNA, the CDR3 is TGCGCCAGCAGCCAAGATGGGGTACTAGCGGTGGACAATGAGCAGTTCTTC. Residues: CASSQDGVLAVDNEQFF.

This clonotype was recorded a few times. The CDR3 does not close with the conserved phenylalanine or tryptophan, likely indicating a read error. The DNA is left out, because the CDR3 cannot be placed on it with certainty; the CDR3 is given as TCRdb lists it. The chain employs TRBV10-3 and TRBJ1-6. The CDR3 totals 10 residues, both ends included. Per germline, CDR1 ENHRY and CDR2 SYGVKD. CDR3 region: CAIRIRTASV.

The J gene is TRBJ1-1, the V gene TRBV6-2 or TRBV6-3; 8 bases agree with TRBD1. Per germline, CDR1 MNHEY and CDR2 SVGEGT. Losses at the gene ends were 5 bases for V and 4 bases for J; bases not matched to a gene: 6. The CDR3 runs 14 residues. The CDR3 coding sequence is TGTGCCAGCAGTAGGACAGGGAGGGCCACTGAAGCTTTCTTT. It encodes CASSRTGRATEAFF.

This clonotype was counted between two and nine times. The chain links TRBV29-1 to TRBJ1-1; no clear D. The CDR3 loop spans 12 amino acids. Looked up from germline, CDR1 is SQVTM and CDR2 is ANQGSEA. V lost 7 bases and J lost 4, with 13 bases in between. CDR3 region: CSGGRGVTEAFF. Written as DNA, the CDR3 is TGCAGCGGCGGGCGCGGAGTCACTGAAGCTTTCTTT.

The rearrangement joins TRBV6-2 or TRBV6-3 to TRBJ1-6, with a possible D match to TRBD1 (6 bases). The CDR3 consists of 14 residues. CDR1 is MNHEY and CDR2 is SVGEGT in the germline V gene. V dropped 6 bases and J dropped 6 bases, with 12 bases sitting between them. CDR3 DNA sequence: TGTGCCAGCAGAACCGGGACAAGTAATTCACCCCTCCACTTT. Translating gives CASRTGTSNSPLHF.

This clonotype came up a few times. The CDR3 DNA reads as TGTGCCAGCAGCTCACCCGGGACTAGCGGGAGGTATACGCAGTATTTT. It encodes CASSSPGTSGRYTQYF. The gene calls are TRBV11-2 and TRBJ2-3; 15 nucleotides line up with TRBD2. The length of the CDR3 is 16 residues. Trimming took 4 bases from V and 7 from J; bases not matched to a gene: 6. The germline V gene encodes CDR1 SGHAT and CDR2 FQNNGV.

This clonotype appeared a few times. The chain recombines TRBV20-1 with TRBJ2-1, with 7 bases matching TRBD2. The V segment lost 3 bases and the J segment 4 bases; nucleotides outside the gene matches: 3. Germline CDR1 is DFQATT and CDR2 is SNEGSKA (reference sequence). The CDR3 spans 13 residues. In nucleotides, the CDR3 is TGCAGTGCTAGCAGCGGGGCATACAATGAGCAGTTCTTC. Translation gives CSASSGAYNEQFF.

This chain links TRBV7-2 with TRBJ2-5, with D possibly TRBD2 on 6 matching bases. Germline lookup yields CDR1 SGHTA and CDR2 FQGNSA. Trimming stripped 6 bases from V and 0 bases from J, with 17 bases between. The CDR3 spans 16 residues. CDR3 sequence reads: CASRSRVAANQETQYF. CDR3 nucleotides: TGTGCCAGCAGATCCAGGGTAGCGGCAAACCAAGAGACCCAGTACTTC.

The chain has TRBV3-1 and TRBJ1-3; the D is unclear. The CDR3 spans 16 residues. The V and J ends lost 0 bases and 0 bases respectively, with 9 bases between them. Per the germline V gene, CDR1 is LGHDT and CDR2 is YNNKEL (reference sequence). CDR3 protein: CASSQDLSGSGNTIYF. The CDR3, as DNA: TGTGCCAGCAGCCAAGATCTATCCGGCTCTGGAAACACCATATATTTT.

This clonotype was observed a few times. The chain uses TRBV7-2 and TRBJ2-3, with 11 bases matching TRBD2. J lost 4 bases, V lost 3 bases, and 9 bases had no gene match. Per the germline V gene, CDR1 is SGHTA and CDR2 is FQGNSA. The CDR3 is 17 amino acids. The CDR3 DNA sequence: TGTGCCAGCAGCTTTCCCACTAGCGGGAGTAGGGCAGATACGCAGTATTTT. Residues: CASSFPTSGSRADTQYF.

The V and J genes are TRBV20-1 and TRBJ2-1; 9 positions agree with TRBD2. Germline CDR1 is DFQATT and CDR2 is SNEGSKA (reference sequence). The CDR3 extends over 16 amino acids. The V and J ends lost 6 bases and 2 bases, in that order; junction bases with no gene match: 11. The CDR3 loop reads CSAKESSGVAYNEQFF. CDR3 DNA sequence: TGCAGTGCGAAGGAGTCTAGCGGGGTTGCCTACAATGAGCAGTTCTTC.

This chain joins TRBV4-3 and TRBJ2-7; D possibly uses TRBD1 or TRBD2 (6 bases each). Trimming cost V 0 bases and J 5 bases, with 11 bases left between them. Germline CDR1 and CDR2: LGHNA and YSLEER. CDR3 length equals 14 residues. Here the CDR3 reads CASSQDWGANEQYF. CDR3 coding DNA: TGCGCCAGCAGCCAAGATTGGGGGGCAAACGAGCAGTACTTC.

This clonotype turned up a few times. The gene calls are TRBV5-1 and TRBJ2-3, with D perhaps matching TRBD2 (6 bases). Germline V gene data show CDR1 as SGHRS and CDR2 as YFSETQ. This CDR3 has 17 amino acids. V dropped 4 bases and J dropped 0 bases, with 18 bases sitting between them. The CDR3 DNA is TGCGCCAGCAGCCCGGGGGACGTGCGCGCTAGCACAGATACGCAGTATTTT. Residues: CASSPGDVRASTDTQYF.

This clonotype occurred a few times. This rearrangement joins TRBV19 to TRBJ2-3; tentatively, D is TRBD2 (5 bases). There are 14 residues in the CDR3. Between the trimmed V and J ends, which lost 4 bases and 2 bases, there was a span of 10 bases. In germline, CDR1 is LNHDA, CDR2 SQIVND (reference sequence). The CDR3 DNA is TGTGCCAGTAGTAGGAGGCAGACCACAGATACGCAGTATTTT. Its protein is CASSRRQTTDTQYF.

The genes are TRBV11-3 and TRBJ2-7, with TRBD2 matching 14 bases. Unmatched junction bases numbered 7, after V lost 8 bases and J lost 4 bases. The length of the CDR3 is 15 residues. Germline CDR1 is SGHNT and CDR2 is YENEEA. The CDR3 DNA sequence: TGTGCCAGCGAAGAGGGACTAGCGGGAGTTTACGAGCAGTACTTC. This gives the protein CASEEGLAGVYEQYF. The whole variable domain, filled in from reference TRBV11-3 and TRBJ2-7, reads EAGVVQSPRYKIIEKKQPVAFWCNPISGHNTLYWYLQNLGQGPELLIRYENEEAVDDSQLPKDRFSAERLKGVDSTLKIQPAELGDSAVYLCASEEGLAGVYEQYFGPGTRLTVT.

This clonotype turned up a few times. CDR3 loop: CASSFIGVSYEQYF. In DNA, the CDR3 is TGTGCCAGCAGTTTTATCGGGGTTTCCTACGAGCAGTACTTC. The chain has TRBV12-3 or TRBV12-4 and TRBJ2-7; a weak D match, TRBD2 (5 bases). Trimming took 3 bases from V and 1 from J, leaving 10 bases between them. The CDR3 spans 14 residues.

The chain joins TRBV27 to TRBJ2-7; TRBD2 aligns across 9 bases. The CDR3 consists of 18 residues. V shed 3 bases and J 0 bases; nucleotides not matched to a gene: 12. Germline assignment: CDR1 MNHEY and CDR2 SMNVEV (reference sequence). CDR3: CASSFRGAGGRLSYEQYF. In DNA form, the CDR3 reads TGTGCCAGCAGTTTTCGGGGAGCGGGGGGCCGACTCTCCTACGAGCAGTACTTC.

The CDR3 loop reads CASIDQGISTEAFF. The CDR3 bases are TGCGCCAGCATCGATCAGGGTATCAGCACTGAAGCTTTCTTT. The J gene is TRBJ1-1, the V gene TRBV5-1; a possible D gene is TRBD1 (5 bases). The ends were cut back, 6 bases at V and 4 bases at J, with 16 bases in the middle. This CDR3 region has 14 residues. Germline values: CDR1 SGHRS, CDR2 YFSETQ.

There are a few counts of this clonotype. The gene calls are TRBV2 and TRBJ2-1; tentative D call: TRBD1 (6 bases). V was cut by 3 bases and J by 7 bases, with 7 bases left in between. The CDR3 length is 12 residues. Germline CDR1 is SNHLY and CDR2 is FYNNEI. Here the CDR3 reads CASSDQGNEQFF. In DNA, the CDR3 is TGTGCCAGCAGTGATCAGGGGAATGAGCAGTTCTTC.

CDR3 DNA: TGTGCCAGCAGTGAGCGGGGGATACCTTACTACGAGCAGTACTTC. It yields the protein CASSERGIPYYEQYF. This chain links TRBV12-3 or TRBV12-4 with TRBJ2-7; 8 nucleotides match TRBD2. V was clipped by 5 bases and J by 3 bases; unmatched bases: 9. The CDR3 length is 15 residues.

This clonotype came up many times. The gene calls are TRBV6-1 and TRBJ1-2, with D unresolved. V shed 4 bases and J shed 5 bases, with 14 bases lying between them. CDR1 and CDR2 (germline): MNHNS, SASEGT. This CDR3 contains 14 residues. The CDR3 DNA sequence: TGTGCCAGCAGTGCCCCTCCGGCAGTGTATGGCTACACCTTC. Encoded protein: CASSAPPAVYGYTF.

V usage is TRBV5-5 and J usage is TRBJ1-1; D ambiguous. The germline V and J ends were trimmed by 4 bases and 5 bases, with 15 bases remaining between them. The length of the CDR3 is 14 residues. Germline CDR1 and CDR2: SGHKS and YYEKEE (reference sequence). Here the CDR3 reads CASSALVSRTEAFF. Here the CDR3 DNA reads TGTGCCAGCAGCGCCTTGGTGTCGCGGACTGAAGCTTTCTTT.

This sequence joins TRBV20-1 and TRBJ2-3, with 12 positions matching TRBD2. The V gene end was trimmed by 1 base and the J gene end by 4 bases; junction bases not matched to a gene: 15. Germline V gene sequence: CDR1 DFQATT, CDR2 SNEGSKA (reference sequence). The CDR3 is 19 amino acids. The CDR3 DNA is TGCAGTGCTAGAGGTTGGGTGTCTAGCGGGAGGGCCATTGCAGATACGCAGTATTTT. Amino acids: CSARGWVSSGRAIADTQYF.